This T cell receptor (beta chain) is drawn from a study of T cell responses to AZD1222 COVID-19 vaccine. Deletions cut 0 bases from V and 7 bases from J, with 7 bases between. Germline CDR1 reads SGHRS; CDR2 reads YFSETQ. The CDR3 extends over 12 amino acids. Produced via immunoSEQ multiplex PCR; TCRdb's table is partial and in-frame only. The sample holds approximately 200,000 clones, approximately 91% seen once. The chain uses TRBV5-1 and TRBJ1-1; D is unresolved. This clonotype originated in an adult who received the AZD1222 COVID-19 vaccine. This specimen consisted of peripheral blood, obtained 28 days after the second AZD1222 dose. The CDR3 DNA follows: TGCGCCAGCAGCTTGGGTGGGAATGAAGCTTTCTTT. Translated, it gives CASSLGGNEAFF.